This is a list of T cell receptor beta chains from one sample in a study of blood T cell repertoires in COVID-19. TCRdb's copy holds only in-frame clones and misses some; the assay was immunoSEQ multiplex PCR. The data hold 72,000 or so clones, with 86% observed a single time. Sequencing was carried out using peripheral blood. The origin of the receptors is a woman aged 55-75 years with acute or convalescent COVID-19. Both conserved end residues are trimmed from each CDR3.

J,V,CDR3
TRBJ2-1,TRBV12-3/TRBV12-4,ASSLGTSGEQF
TRBJ2-2,TRBV7-2,ASNLNRGLNTGELF
TRBJ2-3,TRBV5-1,ASSLYAGRGTDTQY
TRBJ2-4,TRBV14,ASSQVSDIGNIQY
TRBJ2-1,TRBV4-1,ASSQARLALRNEQF
TRBJ1-6,TRBV2,ASRLQGGAYGSPLH
TRBJ1-5,TRBV21-1,ASSPRDRGEYSNQPQH
TRBJ1-6,TRBV28,ASSLHPGQVNSPLH
TRBJ1-1,TRBV3-1/TRBV3-2,ASSQGVGGESNTEAF
TRBJ2-7,TRBV5-1,ASSLGAGAGEQY
TRBJ2-2,TRBV19,ASSLPGQGTGELF
TRBJ2-7,TRBV27,ASSITGRDEQY
TRBJ2-5,TRBV6-5,ASSRDNRQETQY
TRBJ2-7,TRBV7-8,ASSLAAQGYEQY
TRBJ2-7,TRBV24-1,APSEGAGEQY
TRBJ1-2,TRBV9,ASSADRGLGYT
TRBJ2-3,TRBV10-3,AISLEGTTTDTQY
TRBJ2-1,TRBV7-9,ASSLAGGVREQF
TRBJ1-6,TRBV5-1,ASSRGQGRGNSPLH
TRBJ2-7,TRBV30,AWSVTGYEQY
TRBJ1-3,TRBV7-9,ADRDIDSGNTIY
TRBJ1-2,TRBV18,ASSPGQGNYGYT
TRBJ2-7,TRBV30,ACSAGSSYEQY
TRBJ2-3,TRBV12-3/TRBV12-4,ASSPHRTDTQY
TRBJ1-2,TRBV6-5,ASSYLSGVVYGYT
TRBJ2-3,TRBV5-4,ASSPWDRGQDTQY
TRBJ1-1,TRBV25-1,ASSAWGGFGNTEAF
TRBJ2-2,TRBV5-6,ASSQFTGELF
TRBJ2-5,TRBV5-1,ASSVGLESRETQY
TRBJ1-4,TRBV19,ASTPTGFEGEKLF
TRBJ1-1,TRBV5-4,ASSPGQMNTEAF
TRBJ1-6,TRBV5-1,ASSLASEGSPLH
TRBJ1-1,TRBV2,ASTRSGNTEAF
TRBJ2-2,TRBV7-2,ASSSDRAVTGELF
TRBJ1-2,TRBV6-6,ASSQGDRANYGYT
TRBJ2-7,TRBV30,AWSPSGGIGAWEQY
TRBJ2-3,TRBV21-1,ASSKTSGGDTQY
TRBJ2-3,TRBV6-4,ASSESSGADTQY
TRBJ1-4,TRBV5-6,ASSLYRVGEKLF
TRBJ2-2,TRBV11-2,ASRAGGGNTGELF
TRBJ2-5,TRBV7-9,ASSLVETGETQY
TRBJ2-1,TRBV5-4,ASSLEGGSSYNEQF